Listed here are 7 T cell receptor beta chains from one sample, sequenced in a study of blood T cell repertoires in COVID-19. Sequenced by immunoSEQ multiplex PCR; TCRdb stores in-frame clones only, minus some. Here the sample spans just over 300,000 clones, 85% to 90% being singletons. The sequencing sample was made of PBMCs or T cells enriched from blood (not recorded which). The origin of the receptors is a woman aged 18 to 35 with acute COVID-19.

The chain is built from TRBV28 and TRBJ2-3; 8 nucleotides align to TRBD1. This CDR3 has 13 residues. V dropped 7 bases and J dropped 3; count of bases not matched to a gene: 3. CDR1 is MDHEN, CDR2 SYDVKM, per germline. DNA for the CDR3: TGTGCCAGCACCCGGACAGGGACAGATACGCAGTATTTT. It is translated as CASTRTGTDTQYF.

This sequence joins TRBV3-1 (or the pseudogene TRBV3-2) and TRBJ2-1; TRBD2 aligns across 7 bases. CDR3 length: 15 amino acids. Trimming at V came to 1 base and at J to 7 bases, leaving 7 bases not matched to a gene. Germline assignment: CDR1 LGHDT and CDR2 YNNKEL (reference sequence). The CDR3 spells CASSQGGGPRNEQFF. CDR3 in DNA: TGTGCCAGCAGCCAAGGGGGAGGGCCCAGGAATGAGCAGTTCTTC.

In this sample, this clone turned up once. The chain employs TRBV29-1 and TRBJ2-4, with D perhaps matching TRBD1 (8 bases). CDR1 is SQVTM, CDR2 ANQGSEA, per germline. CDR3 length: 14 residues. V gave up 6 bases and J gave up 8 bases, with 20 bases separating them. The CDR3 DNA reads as TGCAGCGTCGTTCAAACAGGGGGAGGGTACATTCAGTACTTC. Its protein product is CSVVQTGGGYIQYF.

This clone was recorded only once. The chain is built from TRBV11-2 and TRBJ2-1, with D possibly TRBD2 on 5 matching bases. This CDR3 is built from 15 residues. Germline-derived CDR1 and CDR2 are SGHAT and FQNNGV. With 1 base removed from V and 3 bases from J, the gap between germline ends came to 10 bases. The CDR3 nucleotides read TGTGCCAGCAGCTTAGTGGCGGGTTTCTACAATGAGCAGTTCTTC. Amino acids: CASSLVAGFYNEQFF. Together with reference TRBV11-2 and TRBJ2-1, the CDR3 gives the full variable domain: EAGVAQSPRYKIIEKRQSVAFWCNPISGHATLYWYQQILGQGPKLLIQFQNNGVVDDSQLPKDRFSAERLKGVDSTLKIQPAKLEDSAVYLCASSLVAGFYNEQFFGPGTRLTVL.

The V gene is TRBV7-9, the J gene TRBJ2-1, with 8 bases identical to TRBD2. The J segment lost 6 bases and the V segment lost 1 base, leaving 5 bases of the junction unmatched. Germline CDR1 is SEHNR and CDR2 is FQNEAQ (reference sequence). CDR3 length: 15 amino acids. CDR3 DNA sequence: TGTGCCAGCAGCTTAGTAGGCCTAGCGGGCAATGAGCAGTTCTTC. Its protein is CASSLVGLAGNEQFF.

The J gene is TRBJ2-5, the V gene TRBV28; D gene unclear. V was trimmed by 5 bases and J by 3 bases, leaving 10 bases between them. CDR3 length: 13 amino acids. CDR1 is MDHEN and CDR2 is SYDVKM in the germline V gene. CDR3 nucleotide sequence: TGTGCCAGCAGTCCCCCTGGAGAAGAGACCCAGTACTTC. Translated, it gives CASSPPGEETQYF.

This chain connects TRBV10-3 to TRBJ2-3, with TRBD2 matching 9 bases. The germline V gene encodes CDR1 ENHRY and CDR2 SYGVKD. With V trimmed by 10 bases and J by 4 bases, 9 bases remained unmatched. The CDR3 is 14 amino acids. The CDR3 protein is CATAGAGGPDTQYF. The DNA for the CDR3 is TGTGCCACCGCCGGGGCGGGAGGGCCAGATACGCAGTATTTT.